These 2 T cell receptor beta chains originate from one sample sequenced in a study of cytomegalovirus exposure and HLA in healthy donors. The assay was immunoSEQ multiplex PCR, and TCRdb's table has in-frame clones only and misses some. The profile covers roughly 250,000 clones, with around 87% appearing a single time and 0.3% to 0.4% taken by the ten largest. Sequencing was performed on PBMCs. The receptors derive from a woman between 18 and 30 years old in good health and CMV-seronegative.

CDR3 loop: CASSAPGYYNEQFF. CDR3 nucleotide sequence: TGTGCCAGCAGTGCACCGGGATACTACAATGAGCAGTTCTTC. This chain connects TRBV27 to TRBJ2-1, with D possibly matching TRBD2 (5 bases). This CDR3 region has 14 residues. Trimming shortened V by 5 bases and J by 3 bases, and 11 bases separated the two germline ends. Looked up from germline, CDR1 is MNHEY and CDR2 is SMNVEV (reference sequence).

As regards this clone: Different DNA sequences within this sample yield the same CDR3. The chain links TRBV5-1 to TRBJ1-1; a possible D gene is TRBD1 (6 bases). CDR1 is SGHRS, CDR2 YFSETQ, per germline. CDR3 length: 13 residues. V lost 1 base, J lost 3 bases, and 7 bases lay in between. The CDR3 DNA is TGCGCCAGCAGCTTGTCAGGGGACACTGAAGCTTTCTTT. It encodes CASSLSGDTEAFF.